The 9 T cell receptor beta chains below all came from one sample that was sequenced in a study of cytomegalovirus exposure and HLA in healthy donors. A multiplex PCR was run with 60 Vbeta primers and 13 Jbeta primers. The method was immunoSEQ multiplex PCR; TCRdb's version includes in-frame clones alone and lacks a portion of them. The profile shows about 160,000 clones, roughly three quarters of them singletons. Sequencing was done on a sample of PBMCs. These receptor sequences come from a man between 18 and 29 years old in good health and CMV-seropositive.

As for this clone: An end of the junction does not agree with germline; a read error may underlie this. The chain couples TRBV7-9 to TRBJ2-6; 7 bases are a match to TRBD1. CDR1 is SEHNR, CDR2 FQNEAQ, per germline (reference sequence). This CDR3 spans 18 amino acids. CDR3 sequence reads: CASSLGPGQSSGANGLTF. In nucleotides, the CDR3 is TGTGCCAGCAGCTTGGGGCCGGGACAGAGCTCTGGGGCCAACGGCCTGACTTTC.

The V call is TRBV14, the J call TRBJ1-2; D not certain. The CDR3 loop spans 15 amino acids. Germline V lookup: CDR1 SGHDN, CDR2 FVKESK. Trimming took off 2 bases at V and 8 bases at J, with 18 bases between the two ends. CDR3 residues: CASSQLASILGGYTF. The DNA of the CDR3 is TGTGCCAGCAGCCAACTGGCTTCAATCCTGGGCGGCTACACCTTC.

This rearrangement joins TRBV27 to TRBJ1-1; 7 positions agree with TRBD1. This CDR3 comprises 14 residues. Germline V gives CDR1 MNHEY, CDR2 SMNVEV (reference sequence). J was trimmed by 4 bases and V by 5 bases; bases with no gene match: 7. CDR3 nucleotide sequence: TGTGCCAGCAGTAGGCAGACAGGGATCACTGAAGCTTTCTTT. Its protein is CASSRQTGITEAFF.

The chain is built from TRBV7-8 and TRBJ2-7; 8 bases agree with TRBD2. Germline assignment: CDR1 SGHVS and CDR2 FQNEAQ. V was pared by 7 bases and J by 3 bases, with 11 bases of the junction left unmatched. The CDR3 runs to 15 residues. The CDR3 reads CASTPMASGRYEQYF. The CDR3 coding sequence is TGTGCCAGCACCCCTATGGCTAGCGGGCGCTACGAGCAGTACTTC. The full variable domain, completed using reference TRBV7-8 and TRBJ2-7, is GAGVSQSPRYKVAKRGQDVALRCDPISGHVSLFWYQQALGQGPEFLTYFQNEAQLDKSGLPSDRFFAERPEGSVSTLKIQRTQQEDSAVYLCASTPMASGRYEQYFGPGTRLTVT.

The chain joins TRBV5-4 to TRBJ1-1; TRBD1 matches 8 bases. V gave up 4 bases and J gave up 4 bases; unmatched junction bases: 6. CDR3 length equals 14 residues. Germline CDR1 reads SGHNT; CDR2 reads YYREEE (reference sequence). The CDR3 nucleotides are TGTGCCAGCAGCGTAGACAGGGGTGTCACTGAAGCTTTCTTT. Its protein product is CASSVDRGVTEAFF.

V and J are TRBV7-2 and TRBJ2-1, with TRBD2 matching over 7 bases. This CDR3 comprises 13 residues. Germline lookup yields CDR1 SGHTA and CDR2 FQGNSA. V lost 1 base, J lost 13 bases, and 7 bases stayed unmatched. CDR3 region: CASSLDRRERQFF. As DNA, the CDR3 is TGTGCCAGCAGCTTAGACAGGCGGGAGAGACAGTTCTTC.

This clone was picked up one time. The J gene is TRBJ1-3, the V gene TRBV5-1, with D uncertain. V was shortened by 3 bases and J by 1 base, with 14 bases between the two germline ends. The CDR3 spans 16 residues. Per germline, CDR1 SGHRS and CDR2 YFSETQ. CDR3 region: CASSSNLGTSGNTIYF. The CDR3 DNA follows: TGCGCCAGCAGCTCCAATCTCGGTACTTCTGGAAACACCATATATTTT.

This clone was seen a single time. V and J are TRBV7-2 and TRBJ2-3; the match to TRBD2 covers 10 bases. This CDR3 contains 18 residues. From germline, CDR1 is SGHTA and CDR2 FQGNSA. The junction had 15 bases not matched to a gene; V was cut back by 4 bases and J by 5 bases. CDR3 sequence reads: CASSSRFWERGGRDTQYF. The CDR3 DNA reads as TGTGCCAGCAGCTCCCGCTTTTGGGAGCGGGGGGGCAGAGATACGCAGTATTTT.

This clone was detected only once. This rearrangement joins TRBV5-1 to TRBJ1-4; D perhaps matches TRBD1 (5 bases). The CDR3 totals 14 residues. V lost 4 bases, J lost 5 bases, and 12 bases lay in between. CDR1 SGHRS and CDR2 YFSETQ come from the germline V gene. This CDR3 reads CASSMGRENEKLFF. CDR3 bases: TGCGCCAGCAGCATGGGACGGGAGAATGAAAAACTGTTTTTT.